What follows are 7 T cell receptor beta chains derived from one specimen sequenced in a study of blood T cells in healthy people across ages. Using a J-beta primer mix together with a sample-barcoded 5' primer, a second PCR was run for about 6 to 12 cycles. TCRdb ran MiXCR on the 5' RACE reads and lists one entry per CDR3 protein. Found here are around 1,500,000 distinct CDR3 sequences, 40% to 50% of them singletons; the top ten hold 7% to 9%. The sample comprised blood. All receptors come from a young woman in good health.

The chain joins TRBV20-1 to TRBJ2-3, with 7 bases aligning to TRBD1. Trimming at V came to 3 bases and at J to 4 bases, leaving 7 bases not matched to a gene. CDR1 is DFQATT, CDR2 SNEGSKA, per germline (reference sequence). The CDR3 is 14 amino acids. The CDR3 loop reads CSASGQTGPDTQYF. DNA of the CDR3: TGCAGTGCTAGCGGTCAGACAGGGCCAGATACGCAGTATTTT.

This clonotype was counted only a few times. The chain joins TRBV20-1 to TRBJ2-7, with 11 nucleotides matching TRBD2. The CDR3 covers 15 residues. The V segment lost 0 bases and the J segment 4 bases; nucleotides outside the gene matches: 5. The germline V gene has CDR1 DFQATT and CDR2 SNEGSKA (reference sequence). DNA of the CDR3: TGCAGTGCTAGAGACCCCGGGACTAGCGGATACGAGCAGTACTTC. Translation gives CSARDPGTSGYEQYF.

The rearrangement links TRBV9 to TRBJ2-1; D gene ambiguous. V lost 2 bases and J 4 bases, leaving 10 bases between the germline ends. The CDR3 is made up of 14 amino acids. Per germline, CDR1 SGDLS and CDR2 YYNGEE. The CDR3 coding sequence is TGTGCCAGCAGCGTCGGCTACCAATACAATGAGCAGTTCTTC. The encoded protein is CASSVGYQYNEQFF.

The genes are TRBV5-1 and TRBJ1-4, with 7 bases matching TRBD1. V was clipped by 4 bases and J by 7 bases; unmatched bases: 7. The CDR3 has 14 residues. CDR1 SGHRS and CDR2 YFSETQ come from the germline V gene. CDR3 DNA: TGCGCCAGCAGCCCTCGACAGGGTACTGAAAAACTGTTTTTT. Amino acids: CASSPRQGTEKLFF.

The chain's CDR3 is CSAKGVGQENEKLFF. The CDR3 DNA sequence: TGCAGTGCTAAGGGTGTGGGACAGGAAAATGAAAAACTGTTTTTT. The chain uses TRBV20-1 and TRBJ1-4; 8 bases agree with TRBD1. The V gene's germline CDR1 is DFQATT and CDR2 SNEGSKA (reference sequence). Trimming removed 4 bases from V and 5 bases from J; junction bases left unmatched: 9. The CDR3 is made up of 15 amino acids.

This clonotype was detected only a few times. The CDR3 reads CSVDSRRGTEAFF. The CDR3 DNA reads as TGCAGCGTTGACTCAAGGAGGGGGACTGAAGCTTTCTTT. V is TRBV29-1 and J is TRBJ1-1, with D possibly being TRBD1 (6 bases). V was pared by 3 bases and J by 5 bases, with 13 bases between. CDR3 size: 13 residues. CDR1 and CDR2 (germline): SQVTM, ANQGSEA.

V usage is TRBV4-1 and J usage is TRBJ1-3; D call uncertain. Trimming left V 0 bases short and J 0 bases short, with 9 bases between. The germline gives CDR1 MGHRA, CDR2 YSYEKL. The CDR3 totals 16 residues. CDR3 sequence reads: CASSQEGHSSGNTIYF. CDR3 in DNA: TGCGCCAGCAGCCAAGAAGGCCACAGCTCTGGAAACACCATATATTTT.